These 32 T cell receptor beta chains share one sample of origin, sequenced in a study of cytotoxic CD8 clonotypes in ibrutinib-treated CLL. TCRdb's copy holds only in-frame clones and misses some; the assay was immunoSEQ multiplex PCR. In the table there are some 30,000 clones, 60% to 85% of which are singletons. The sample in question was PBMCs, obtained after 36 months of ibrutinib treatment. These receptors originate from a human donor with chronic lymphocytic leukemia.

CDR3 protein: CASRITGGNSPLHF. The CDR3 nucleotides are TGTGCCAGCAGAATCACCGGGGGCAATTCACCCCTCCACTTT. The V and J genes are TRBV27 and TRBJ1-6, with D possibly being TRBD1 (6 bases). The CDR3 runs 14 residues. Germline V gene lookup returns CDR1 MNHEY and CDR2 SMNVEV (reference sequence). The ends were cut back, 6 bases at V and 7 bases at J, with 13 bases in the middle.

Here the CDR3 reads CAWNRDRAFF. DNA of the CDR3: TGTGCCTGGAATAGGGACAGGGCTTTCTTT. The chain is built from TRBV30 and TRBJ1-1, with 8 bases aligning to TRBD1. The CDR3 extends over 10 amino acids. V shed 4 bases and J 11 bases; nucleotides not matched to a gene: 3. Germline V CDR1 and CDR2: GTSNPN, SVGIG (reference sequence).

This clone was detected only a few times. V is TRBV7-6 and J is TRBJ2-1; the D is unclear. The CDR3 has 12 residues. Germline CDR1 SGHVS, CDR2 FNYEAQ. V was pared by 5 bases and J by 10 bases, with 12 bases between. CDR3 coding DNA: TGTGCCAGCAGCCCTCGGGTCGAAGAGCAGTTCTTC. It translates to CASSPRVEEQFF.

CDR3 amino acids: CASRRQGGGYNEQFF. In DNA form, the CDR3 reads TGTGCCAGCAGAAGACAGGGAGGGGGGTACAATGAGCAGTTCTTC. The J gene is TRBJ2-1, the V gene TRBV5-6; TRBD1 or TRBD2 may be the D gene (7 bases each). The CDR3 is 15 amino acids. The germline V gene encodes CDR1 SGHDT and CDR2 YYEEEE. V was cut by 5 bases and J by 4 bases, with 16 bases left in between.

DNA for the CDR3: TGCGCCAGCAGCCAAGAAAGGGGGGGCACTGAAGCTTTCTTT. Its protein is CASSQERGGTEAFF. The chain employs TRBV4-3 and TRBJ1-1; tentative D call: TRBD1 (6 bases). V gave up 0 bases and J gave up 4 bases, with 9 bases separating them. Germline assignment: CDR1 LGHNA and CDR2 YSLEER. The CDR3 is 14 residues long.

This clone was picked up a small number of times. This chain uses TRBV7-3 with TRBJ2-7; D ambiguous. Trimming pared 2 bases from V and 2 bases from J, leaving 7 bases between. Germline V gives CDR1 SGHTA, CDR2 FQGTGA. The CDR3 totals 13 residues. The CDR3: CASSLAQPYEQYF. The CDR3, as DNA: TGTGCCAGCAGCTTAGCACAGCCCTACGAGCAGTACTTC.

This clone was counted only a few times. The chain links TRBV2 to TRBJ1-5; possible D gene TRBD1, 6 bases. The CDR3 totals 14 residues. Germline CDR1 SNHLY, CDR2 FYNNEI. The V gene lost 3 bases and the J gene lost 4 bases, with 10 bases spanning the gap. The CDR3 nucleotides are TGTGCCAGCAGTGAGGGGGGCGGGAATCAGCCCCAGCATTTT. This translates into CASSEGGGNQPQHF.

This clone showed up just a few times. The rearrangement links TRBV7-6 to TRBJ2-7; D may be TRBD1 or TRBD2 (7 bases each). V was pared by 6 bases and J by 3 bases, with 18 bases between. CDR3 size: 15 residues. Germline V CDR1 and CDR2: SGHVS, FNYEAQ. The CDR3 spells CASSAGGGAHYEQYF. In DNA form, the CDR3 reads TGTGCCAGCAGTGCAGGGGGAGGGGCCCACTACGAGCAGTACTTC.

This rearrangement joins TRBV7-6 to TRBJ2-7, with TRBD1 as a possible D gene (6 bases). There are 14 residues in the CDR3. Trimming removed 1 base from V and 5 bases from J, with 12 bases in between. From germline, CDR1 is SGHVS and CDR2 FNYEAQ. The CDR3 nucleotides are TGTGCCAGCAGCTTAGAGGGGGAGAGGGACGAGCAGTACTTC. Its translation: CASSLEGERDEQYF.

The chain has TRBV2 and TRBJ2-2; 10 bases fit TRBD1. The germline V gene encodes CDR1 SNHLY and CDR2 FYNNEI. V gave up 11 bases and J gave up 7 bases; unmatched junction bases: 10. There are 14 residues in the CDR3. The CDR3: CAGRGGQGFGELFF. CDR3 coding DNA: TGTGCCGGGCGCGGGGGACAGGGGTTCGGGGAGCTGTTTTTT.

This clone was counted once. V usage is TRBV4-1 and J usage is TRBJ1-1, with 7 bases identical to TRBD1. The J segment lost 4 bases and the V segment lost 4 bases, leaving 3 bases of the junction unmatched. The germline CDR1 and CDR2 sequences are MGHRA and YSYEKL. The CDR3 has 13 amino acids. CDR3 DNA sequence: TGCGCCAGCAGCCCGACAGGGTTCACTGAAGCTTTCTTT. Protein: CASSPTGFTEAFF.

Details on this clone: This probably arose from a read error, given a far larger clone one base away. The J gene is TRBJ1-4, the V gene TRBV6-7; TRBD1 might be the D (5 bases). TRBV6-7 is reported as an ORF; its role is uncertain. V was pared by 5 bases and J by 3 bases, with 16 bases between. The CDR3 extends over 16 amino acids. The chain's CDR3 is CASSEGPQVANEKLFF. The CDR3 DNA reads TGTGCCAGCAGTGAGGGCCCACAGGTGGCTAATGAAAAACTGTTTTTT.

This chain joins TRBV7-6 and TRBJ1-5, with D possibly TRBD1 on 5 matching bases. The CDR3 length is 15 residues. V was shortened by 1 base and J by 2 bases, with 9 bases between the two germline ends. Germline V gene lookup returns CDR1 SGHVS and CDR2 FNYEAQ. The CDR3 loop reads CASSLVGGGNQPQHF. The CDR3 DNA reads TGTGCCAGCAGCTTAGTGGGGGGAGGCAATCAGCCCCAGCATTTT.

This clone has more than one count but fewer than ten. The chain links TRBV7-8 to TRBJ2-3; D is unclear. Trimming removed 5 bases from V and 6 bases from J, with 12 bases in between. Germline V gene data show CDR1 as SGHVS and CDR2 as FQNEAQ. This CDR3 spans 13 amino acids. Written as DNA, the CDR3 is TGTGCCAGCAGCAGTCAGGAATTCGATACGCAGTATTTT. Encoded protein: CASSSQEFDTQYF. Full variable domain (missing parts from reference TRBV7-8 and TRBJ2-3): GAGVSQSPRYKVAKRGQDVALRCDPISGHVSLFWYQQALGQGPEFLTYFQNEAQLDKSGLPSDRFFAERPEGSVSTLKIQRTQQEDSAVYLCASSSQEFDTQYFGPGTRLTVL.

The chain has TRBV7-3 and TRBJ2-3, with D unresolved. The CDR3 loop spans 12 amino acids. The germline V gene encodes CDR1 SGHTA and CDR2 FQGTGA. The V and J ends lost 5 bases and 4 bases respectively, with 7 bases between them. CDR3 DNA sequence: TGTGCCAGCAGCCACTCCTCAGATACGCAGTATTTT. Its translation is CASSHSSDTQYF.

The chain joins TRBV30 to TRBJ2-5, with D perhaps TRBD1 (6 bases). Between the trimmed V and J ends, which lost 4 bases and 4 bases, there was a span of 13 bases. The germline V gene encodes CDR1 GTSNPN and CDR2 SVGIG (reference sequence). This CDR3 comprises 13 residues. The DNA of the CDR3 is TGTGCCTGGACTAGCTGGGGGCGAGAGACCCAGTACTTC. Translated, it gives CAWTSWGRETQYF.

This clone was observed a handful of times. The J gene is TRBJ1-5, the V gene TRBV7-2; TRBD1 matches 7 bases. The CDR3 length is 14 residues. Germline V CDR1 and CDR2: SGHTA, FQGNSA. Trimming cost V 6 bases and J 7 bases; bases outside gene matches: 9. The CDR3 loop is CASSSQGGAQPQHF. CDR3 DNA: TGTGCCAGCAGTTCCCAGGGGGGCGCACAGCCCCAGCATTTT.

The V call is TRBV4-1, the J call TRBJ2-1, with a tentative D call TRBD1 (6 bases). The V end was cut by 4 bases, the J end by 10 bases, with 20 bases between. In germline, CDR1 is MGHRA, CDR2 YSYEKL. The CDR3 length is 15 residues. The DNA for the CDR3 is TGCGCCAGCAGCCTTAGTTTCAGACAGGTCGGGGAGCAGTTCTTC. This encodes CASSLSFRQVGEQFF.

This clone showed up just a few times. CDR3 bases: TGTGCCAGCAGCTTAGCTCGGCGGGAGGGGCTCTACAATGAGCAGTTCTTC. As protein: CASSLARREGLYNEQFF. The rearrangement uses TRBV7-9 and TRBJ2-1; 9 bases match TRBD2. Trimming removed 0 bases from V and 3 bases from J; junction bases left unmatched: 6. The CDR3 is 17 amino acids. Germline lookup yields CDR1 SEHNR and CDR2 FQNEAQ (reference sequence).

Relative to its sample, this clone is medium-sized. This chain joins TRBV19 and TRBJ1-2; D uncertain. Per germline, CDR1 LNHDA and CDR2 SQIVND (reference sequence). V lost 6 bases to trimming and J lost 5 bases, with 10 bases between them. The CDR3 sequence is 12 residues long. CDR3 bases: TGTGCCAGTAGCCCACGGGGTTATGGCTACACCTTC. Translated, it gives CASSPRGYGYTF.

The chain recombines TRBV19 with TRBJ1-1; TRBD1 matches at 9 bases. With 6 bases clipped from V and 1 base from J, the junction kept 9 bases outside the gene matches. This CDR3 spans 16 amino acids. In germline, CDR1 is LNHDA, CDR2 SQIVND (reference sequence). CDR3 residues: CASRPQGAQENTEAFF. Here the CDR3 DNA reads TGTGCCAGTAGGCCACAGGGGGCCCAAGAGAACACTGAAGCTTTCTTT. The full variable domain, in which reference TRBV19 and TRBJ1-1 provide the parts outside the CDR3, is DGGITQSPKYLFRKEGQNVTLSCEQNLNHDAMYWYRQDPGQGLRLIYYSQIVNDFQKGDIAEGYSVSREKKESFPLTVTSAQKNPTAFYLCASRPQGAQENTEAFFGQGTRLTVV.

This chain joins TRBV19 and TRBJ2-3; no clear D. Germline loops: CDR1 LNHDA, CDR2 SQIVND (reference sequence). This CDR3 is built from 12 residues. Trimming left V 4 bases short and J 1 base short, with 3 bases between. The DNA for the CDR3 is TGTGCCAGTAGTACCCGCACAGATACGCAGTATTTT. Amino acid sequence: CASSTRTDTQYF. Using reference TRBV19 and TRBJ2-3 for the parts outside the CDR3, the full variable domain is DGGITQSPKYLFRKEGQNVTLSCEQNLNHDAMYWYRQDPGQGLRLIYYSQIVNDFQKGDIAEGYSVSREKKESFPLTVTSAQKNPTAFYLCASSTRTDTQYFGPGTRLTVL.

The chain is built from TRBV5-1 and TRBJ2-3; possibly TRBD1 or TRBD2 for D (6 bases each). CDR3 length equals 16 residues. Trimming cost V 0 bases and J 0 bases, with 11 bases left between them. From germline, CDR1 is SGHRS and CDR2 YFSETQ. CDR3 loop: CASSLGGAPSTDTQYF. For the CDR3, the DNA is TGCGCCAGCAGCTTGGGGGGGGCCCCTAGCACAGATACGCAGTATTTT.

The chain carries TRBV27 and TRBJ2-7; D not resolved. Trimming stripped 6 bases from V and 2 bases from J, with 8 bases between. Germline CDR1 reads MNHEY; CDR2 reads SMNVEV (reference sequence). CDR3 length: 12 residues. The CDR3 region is CASRSTPYEQYF. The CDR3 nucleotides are TGTGCCAGCAGATCTACACCCTACGAGCAGTACTTC.

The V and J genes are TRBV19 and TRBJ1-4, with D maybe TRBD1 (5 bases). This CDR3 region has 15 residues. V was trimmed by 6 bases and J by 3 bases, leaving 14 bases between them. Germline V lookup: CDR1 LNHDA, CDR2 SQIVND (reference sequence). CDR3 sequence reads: CASRETGSANEKLFF. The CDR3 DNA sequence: TGTGCCAGTAGGGAAACAGGATCGGCTAATGAAAAACTGTTTTTT. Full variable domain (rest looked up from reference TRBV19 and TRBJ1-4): DGGITQSPKYLFRKEGQNVTLSCEQNLNHDAMYWYRQDPGQGLRLIYYSQIVNDFQKGDIAEGYSVSREKKESFPLTVTSAQKNPTAFYLCASRETGSANEKLFFGSGTQLSVL.

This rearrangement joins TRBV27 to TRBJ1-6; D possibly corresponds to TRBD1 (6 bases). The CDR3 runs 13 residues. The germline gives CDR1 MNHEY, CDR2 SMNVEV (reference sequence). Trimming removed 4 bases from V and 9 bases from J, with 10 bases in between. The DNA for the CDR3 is TGTGCCAGCAGTTACACCAGGGGTTCACCCCTCCACTTT. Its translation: CASSYTRGSPLHF.

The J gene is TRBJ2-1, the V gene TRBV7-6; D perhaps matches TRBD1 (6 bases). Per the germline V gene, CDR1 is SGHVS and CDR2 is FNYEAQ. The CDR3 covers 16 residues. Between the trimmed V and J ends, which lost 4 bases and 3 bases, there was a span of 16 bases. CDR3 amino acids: CASSSSGERVYNEQFF. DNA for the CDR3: TGTGCCAGCAGCTCGTCAGGGGAAAGGGTCTACAATGAGCAGTTCTTC.

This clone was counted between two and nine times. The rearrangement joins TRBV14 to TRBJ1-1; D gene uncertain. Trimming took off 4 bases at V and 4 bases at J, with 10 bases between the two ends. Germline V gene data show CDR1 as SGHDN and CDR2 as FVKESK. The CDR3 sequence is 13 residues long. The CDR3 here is CASSPHPLTEAFF. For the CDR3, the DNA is TGTGCCAGCAGCCCACATCCCCTCACTGAAGCTTTCTTT. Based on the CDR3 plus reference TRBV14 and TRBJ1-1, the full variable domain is EAGVTQFPSHSVIEKGQTVTLRCDPISGHDNLYWYRRVMGKEIKFLLHFVKESKQDESGMPNNRFLAERTGGTYSTLKVQPAELEDSGVYFCASSPHPLTEAFFGQGTRLTVV.

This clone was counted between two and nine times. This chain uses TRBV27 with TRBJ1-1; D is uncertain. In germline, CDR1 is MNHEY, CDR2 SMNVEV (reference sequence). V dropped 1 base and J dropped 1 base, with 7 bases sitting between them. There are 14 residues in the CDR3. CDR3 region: CASSLYSGNTEAFF. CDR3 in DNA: TGTGCCAGCAGTTTATATAGCGGGAACACTGAAGCTTTCTTT.

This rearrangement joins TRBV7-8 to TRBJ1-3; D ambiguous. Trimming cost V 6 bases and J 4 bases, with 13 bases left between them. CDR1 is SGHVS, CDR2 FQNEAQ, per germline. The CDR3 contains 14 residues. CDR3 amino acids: CASSSAGAGNTIYF. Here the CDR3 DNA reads TGTGCCAGCAGTTCCGCGGGAGCGGGAAACACCATATATTTT.

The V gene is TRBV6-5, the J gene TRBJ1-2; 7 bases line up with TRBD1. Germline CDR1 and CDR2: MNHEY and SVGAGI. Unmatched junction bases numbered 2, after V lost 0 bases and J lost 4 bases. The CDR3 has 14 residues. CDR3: CASSYSTGTYGYTF. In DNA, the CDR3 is TGTGCCAGCAGTTACTCGACAGGGACCTATGGCTACACCTTC.

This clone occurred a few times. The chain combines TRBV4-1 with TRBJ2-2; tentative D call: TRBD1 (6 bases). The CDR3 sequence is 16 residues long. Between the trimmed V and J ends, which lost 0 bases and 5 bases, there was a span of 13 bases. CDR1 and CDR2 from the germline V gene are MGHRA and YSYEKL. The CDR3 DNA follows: TGCGCCAGCAGCCAAGAGAGCTGGACAGCTACCGGGGAGCTGTTTTTT. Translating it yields CASSQESWTATGELFF.